The rows below give T cell receptor beta chains drawn from one sample of a study of CD8 T cells in Susac syndrome. TCRdb reanalysed the immunoSEQ multiplex PCR reads using MiXCR and keeps one entry per CDR3 protein. The sample has 150,000 to 200,000 distinct CDR3 sequences, around 90% seen once; the top ten hold approximately 0.082%. The sample was CD4+ T cells from PBMCs. The origin of the receptors is a human donor in good health. Each CDR3 is given with its conserved first and last residue. Each record gives: V gene, D gene, clone size, J gene, CDR3 protein, CDR3 DNA. D genes are given only for firm matches. Clone size is not always given. Where it is, it says once, few, many or a class for expanded clones.

>TRBV19|-|-|TRBJ1-2
CASSPDSPNFLYGYTF
TGTGCCAGTAGCCCGGACAGCCCCAACTTCCTCTATGGCTACACCTTC
>TRBV5-5|-|-|TRBJ2-7
CASSTGAYEQYF
TGTGCCAGCAGCACGGGAGCCTACGAGCAGTACTTC
>TRBV3-1|-|once|TRBJ2-7
CASSQGVGLVHEQYF
TGTGCCAGCAGCCAAGGAGTCGGACTTGTCCACGAGCAGTACTTC
>TRBV20-1|-|-|TRBJ2-7
CSARDRDTGYYEQYF
TGCAGTGCTAGAGATCGAGACACTGGCTATTACGAGCAGTACTTC
>TRBV13|TRBD1|-|TRBJ2-5
CASSPRGTGSPETQYF
TGTGCCAGCAGCCCACGGGGGACAGGTAGTCCGGAGACCCAGTACTTC
>TRBV6-6|TRBD2|-|TRBJ2-7
CASSPAGGSYEQYF
TGTGCCAGCAGCCCAGCGGGGGGATCCTACGAGCAGTACTTC
>TRBV7-2|-|-|TRBJ1-1
CASSLDPKNTEAFF
TGTGCCAGCAGCTTAGATCCAAAGAACACTGAAGCTTTCTTT
>TRBV5-4|-|-|TRBJ1-2
CASRSSGVYGYTF
TGTGCCAGCAGATCCTCGGGGGTCTATGGCTACACCTTC
>TRBV9|TRBD2|-|TRBJ2-7
CASSVYGGADREQYF
TGTGCCAGCAGCGTCTACGGGGGGGCAGACCGCGAGCAGTACTTC
>TRBV5-1|-|-|TRBJ2-7
CASSLREESYEQYF
TGCGCCAGCAGCTTGCGAGAAGAGTCCTACGAGCAGTACTTC
>TRBV6-5|-|-|TRBJ1-1
CASSYSYRDYEAFF
TGTGCCAGCAGTTACAGTTACAGGGATTATGAAGCTTTCTTT
>TRBV3-1|-|-|TRBJ1-5
CASSQAGEPQHF
TGTGCCAGCAGCCAAGCGGGGGAGCCCCAGCATTTT
>TRBV29-1|TRBD1|few|TRBJ2-7
CSVAGTATYEQYF
TGCAGCGTTGCCGGGACAGCGACCTACGAGCAGTACTTC
>TRBV20-1|TRBD2|-|TRBJ2-3
CSAPQVRGGEDTQYF
TGCAGCGCTCCCCAAGTGCGGGGGGGCGAGGATACGCAGTATTTT
>TRBV15|-|-|TRBJ1-2
CATSRAGFNYGYTF
TGTGCCACCAGCAGAGCGGGGTTCAACTATGGCTACACCTTC
>TRBV3-1|TRBD1|-|TRBJ2-5
CASSQSTGTETQYF
TGTGCCAGCAGCCAGTCGACAGGGACGGAGACCCAGTACTTC
>TRBV5-1|-|-|TRBJ1-1
CASSLDPGVTEAFF
TGCGCCAGCAGCCTTGACCCAGGGGTCACTGAAGCTTTCTTT
>TRBV9|-|once|TRBJ1-5
CASSPLEGGQPQHF
TGTGCCAGCAGCCCCCTGGAGGGAGGACAGCCCCAGCATTTT
>TRBV6-5|-|few|TRBJ2-7
CASTLPTGTYEQHF
TGTGCCAGCACCCTACCGACAGGCACCTACGAGCAGCACTTC
>TRBV28|TRBD1|-|TRBJ2-4
CASSPRGTGTIAKNIQYF
TGTGCCAGCAGTCCCCGAGGGACAGGGACTATAGCCAAAAACATTCAGTACTTC
>TRBV4-2|TRBD1|-|TRBJ2-7
CASSQSRGQVGSEQYF
TGTGCCAGCAGCCAAAGTAGGGGGCAGGTTGGCTCGGAGCAGTACTTC
>TRBV9|TRBD1|-|TRBJ1-1
CASSVEGQGLGAFF
TGTGCCAGCAGCGTAGAGGGACAGGGGCTGGGAGCTTTCTTT
>TRBV7-7|-|-|TRBJ2-5
CASSLDQGERETQYF
TGTGCTAGCAGCTTAGATCAGGGAGAACGAGAGACCCAGTACTTC
>TRBV7-6|-|-|TRBJ2-5
CASSLVMYRGETQYF
TGTGCCAGCAGCTTAGTCATGTATCGGGGGGAGACCCAGTACTTC
>TRBV12-1|-|once|TRBJ2-4
CASSFFREGENIQYF
TGTGCCAGCAGCTTCTTTAGGGAGGGGGAAAACATTCAGTACTTC
>TRBV7-2|-|-|TRBJ1-2
CASSLDAGRPYGYTF
TGTGCCAGCAGCTTAGATGCGGGGCGGCCTTATGGCTACACCTTC
>TRBV12-5|TRBD2|-|TRBJ2-3
CASAILAGGDTQYF
TGTGCTAGTGCTATACTAGCGGGAGGTGATACGCAGTATTTT
>TRBV7-3|-|-|TRBJ2-3
CASSLYPSTDTQYF
TGTGCCAGCAGCTTATATCCTAGCACAGATACGCAGTATTTT
>TRBV12-3/TRBV12-4|-|-|TRBJ2-4
CASSFGGIAKNIQYF
TGTGCCAGCAGTTTCGGGGGAATAGCCAAAAACATTCAGTACTTC
>TRBV6-2/TRBV6-3|TRBD1|-|TRBJ2-5
CASGRTGQETQYF
TGTGCCAGCGGGCGGACAGGTCAAGAGACCCAGTACTTC
>TRBV5-5|-|-|TRBJ1-1
CASKPSLGPEAFF
TGTGCCAGCAAACCGAGCTTGGGACCTGAAGCTTTCTTT
>TRBV20-1|TRBD1|-|TRBJ1-1
CSARRTGPGNTEAFF
TGCAGTGCTAGACGGACAGGGCCAGGAAACACTGAAGCTTTCTTT
>TRBV10-1|-|-|TRBJ2-7
CASSESARGYEQYF
TGCGCCAGCAGTGAGTCGGCGAGGGGTTACGAGCAGTACTTC
>TRBV10-3|TRBD2|-|TRBJ2-1
CAIREGLAGAGEQFF
TGTGCCATCAGGGAGGGACTAGCGGGGGCCGGTGAGCAGTTCTTC